This T cell receptor (beta chain) was observed in a study of T cells in Graves' hyperthyroidism and ophthalmopathy. Researchers took RNA transcripts and amplified the TCR beta CDR3 regions from them. The TCR CDR3 was amplified in a first-round RT-PCR using the HTBI primer set. TCRdb passed the multiplex PCR reads through MiXCR, listing each CDR3 protein once. Of some 270,000 distinct CDR3 sequences detected, 13% appear once; the ten largest clones hold 7.8%. In this sample, this clonotype turned up many times. What was sequenced was blood. This receptor was identified in a woman younger than 45 with Graves' hyperthyroidism that later progressed to Graves' ophthalmopathy.

CDR3 amino acids: CASRNRGNTGELFF. For the CDR3, the DNA is TGTGCCAGCAGGAACCGGGGGAACACCGGGGAGCTGTTTTTT. This chain joins TRBV6-2 or TRBV6-3 and TRBJ2-2; a weak D match, TRBD2 (5 bases). The CDR3 consists of 14 residues. Deletions cut 6 bases from V and 1 base from J, with 9 bases between. Per germline, CDR1 MNHEY and CDR2 SVGEGT.